The rows below give T cell receptor beta chains drawn from one sample of a study of T cell responses to AZD1222 COVID-19 vaccine. Using immunoSEQ multiplex PCR, the repertoire was profiled, and TCRdb retains in-frame clones only, with some absent. Counted here are some 170,000 clones, roughly nine tenths occurring once; the ten biggest clones make up about 2.8%. The source was peripheral blood, collected on day 0 of AZD1222 vaccination. The receptors were gathered from an adult in good health. Each CDR3 is given with its conserved first and last residue. The order of the fields is D gene, V gene, J gene, clone size, CDR3 DNA, CDR3 protein. The D gene is left open where the match is weak. Clone size is shown for a subset of rows, as once, few, many or a class of expanded clone.

>-|TRBV2|TRBJ1-1|-
TGTGCCAGCGGTAACAGGGCGGGGGGCACTGAAGCTTTCTTT
CASGNRAGGTEAFF
>TRBD2|TRBV27|TRBJ2-1|-
TGTGCCAGCAGTACCCTAGCGGGCCCATACAATGAGCAGTTCTTC
CASSTLAGPYNEQFF
>-|TRBV6-2/TRBV6-3|TRBJ2-1|-
TGTGCCAGCAGCCTGATTTTTTACAATGAGCAGTTCTTC
CASSLIFYNEQFF
>-|TRBV5-4|TRBJ2-7|once
TGTGCCAGCAGCTTGGGACTTAGCTCCTACGAGCAGTACTTC
CASSLGLSSYEQYF
>-|TRBV30|TRBJ2-3|-
TGTGCCTGGTTTAGTAGCGAGAGCACAGATACGCAGTATTTT
CAWFSSESTDTQYF
>-|TRBV20-1|TRBJ2-5|-
TGCAGTGCCCAGCAAGAGACCCAGTACTTC
CSAQQETQYF
>-|TRBV15|TRBJ2-2|-
TGTGCCACCAGCAGCAGAGAATCGACGAACACCGGGGAGCTGTTTTTT
CATSSRESTNTGELFF
>-|TRBV19|TRBJ1-5|-
TGTGCCAGTACCCCCATTCTGGGGGGCACTCAGCCCCAGCATTTT
CASTPILGGTQPQHF
>TRBD2|TRBV5-1|TRBJ2-2|once
TGCGCCAGCAGCTCTCTAGCGGGAGGAGGCACCGGGGAGCTGTTTTTT
CASSSLAGGGTGELFF
>-|TRBV6-5|TRBJ1-1|-
TGTGCCAGCAGTTACTCAGCAGGGTTGAACACTGAAGCTTTCTTT
CASSYSAGLNTEAFF
>-|TRBV6-5|TRBJ1-2|-
TGTGCCAGCACCCCCGGGGCCTCCTATGGCTACACCTTC
CASTPGASYGYTF
>TRBD2|TRBV6-1|TRBJ2-3|-
TGTGCCAGCAGTGAAGGGGTAGCGGGCGGGGTTGTTGATACGCAGTATTTT
CASSEGVAGGVVDTQYF
>TRBD2|TRBV3-1/TRBV3-2|TRBJ2-1|-
TGTGCCAGCAGCCAAGTTAGCGGGAGTGGTGAGCAGTTCTTC
CASSQVSGSGEQFF
>-|TRBV10-3|TRBJ1-6|-
TGTGCCATCAGTGACTCGTCGGGGTTGAACTCACCCCTCCACTTT
CAISDSSGLNSPLHF
>-|TRBV5-5|TRBJ1-1|-
TGTGCCAGCAGCCCTCGAGGGAGGGGTTCGAGCACTGAAGCTTTCTTT
CASSPRGRGSSTEAFF
>TRBD1|TRBV28|TRBJ1-5|-
TGTGCCAGCAGTCAGGACAGGGGCAATCAGCCCCAGCATTTT
CASSQDRGNQPQHF
>-|TRBV9|TRBJ1-1|-
TGTGCCAGCAGCCCTGGACAGAGGAACACTGAAGCTTTCTTT
CASSPGQRNTEAFF
>TRBD1|TRBV30|TRBJ1-1|-
TGTGCCTGGGGGGGGACAGGGGGCGAAAACACTGAAGCTTTCTTT
CAWGGTGGENTEAFF
>TRBD1|TRBV2|TRBJ1-5|-
TGTGCCAGCAGGGACCCGACAGGGGGCAATCAGCCCCAGCATTTT
CASRDPTGGNQPQHF
>-|TRBV5-4|TRBJ1-1|-
TGTGCCAGCAGCTTGGTTGGGGGCCTGAACACTGAAGCTTTCTTT
CASSLVGGLNTEAFF
>-|TRBV14|TRBJ2-1|-
TGTGCCAGCAGCCAAGGGTTGGGGCAGAGCTCCTACAATGAGCAGTTCTTC
CASSQGLGQSSYNEQFF
>-|TRBV7-9|TRBJ2-3|-
TGTGCCAGCAGCTACGAGGTGGGCACAGATACGCAGTATTTT
CASSYEVGTDTQYF
>-|TRBV2|TRBJ1-1|-
TGTGCCAGCAGTGAAGGGGGTTCTGAAGCTTTCTTT
CASSEGGSEAFF
>-|TRBV19|TRBJ1-3|-
TGTGCCAGTAGTATTATCCAGCGCCACTCTGGAAACACCATATATTTT
CASSIIQRHSGNTIYF
>-|TRBV25-1|TRBJ1-2|-
TGTGCCAGCCAGTCTTATGGGGACACGGGATATGGCTACACCTTC
CASQSYGDTGYGYTF
>TRBD2|TRBV5-4|TRBJ2-2|-
TGTGCCAGCAGCCCAGAACTAGCGCCGAACACCGGGGAGCTGTTTTTT
CASSPELAPNTGELFF
>TRBD2|TRBV5-1|TRBJ2-5|-
TGCGCCAGCAGCTCTAAAAATAGCGGGAGAGGGTGGACCCAGTACTTC
CASSSKNSGRGWTQYF
>TRBD2|TRBV4-2|TRBJ2-7|-
TGTGCCAGCAGCCAAGAGTCCCCTGGGGTAGCGGGACACTACGAGCAGTACTTC
CASSQESPGVAGHYEQYF
>-|TRBV6-5|TRBJ1-2|-
TGTGCCAGCAGGGACTCATCGATCGGCTATGGCTACACCTTC
CASRDSSIGYGYTF
>-|TRBV10-1|TRBJ1-1|-
TGCGCCAGCAGTAGAGGTGAAGGGCGGACTGAAGCTTTCTTT
CASSRGEGRTEAFF
>-|TRBV10-3|TRBJ1-4|-
TGTGCCATCGGTTTATCCGCTAATGAAAAACTGTTTTTT
CAIGLSANEKLFF
>-|TRBV11-2|TRBJ2-1|-
TGTGCCAGCAGCTACTCGCAAGGGAATGAGCAGTTCTTC
CASSYSQGNEQFF
>-|TRBV5-1|TRBJ2-3|-
TGCGCCAGCAGCGGAATAGGGGGAGCAGATACGCAGTATTTT
CASSGIGGADTQYF
>TRBD2|TRBV6-5|TRBJ2-7|-
TGTGCCAGCAGTTACTCGGGGGGACTAGTCTCCTACGAGCAGTACTTC
CASSYSGGLVSYEQYF
>-|TRBV4-2|TRBJ1-4|-
TGTGCCAGCAGCCAATGGACAGTTGAAAAACTGTTTTTT
CASSQWTVEKLFF
>-|TRBV19|TRBJ2-2|-
TGTGCCAGTAGTCAGACCCTAGGGAACAACGGGGAGCTGTTTTTT
CASSQTLGNNGELFF
>-|TRBV7-9|TRBJ1-1|once
TGTGCCAGCAGCTTAGTGGGGGAAGCTTTCTTT
CASSLVGEAFF
>TRBD2|TRBV7-6|TRBJ2-1|-
TGTGCCAGCAGCTTGAATATTGGCAGGGAGGGCCATGAGCAGTTCTTC
CASSLNIGREGHEQFF
>-|TRBV6-5|TRBJ2-1|-
TGTGCCAGCAGTTACGACGGGTGGACAAATGAGCAGTTCTTC
CASSYDGWTNEQFF
>TRBD1|TRBV5-8|TRBJ1-4|once
TGTGCCAGCAGCTTTACGGGACAGCAAAATGAAAAACTGTTTTTT
CASSFTGQQNEKLFF
>-|TRBV30|TRBJ1-4|-
TGTGCCTGGAGCCTACCTGCAAGAGATAAGAATGAAAAACTGTTTTTT
CAWSLPARDKNEKLFF
>TRBD1|TRBV6-5|TRBJ2-3|-
TGTGCCAGCACCCAGACCGGACAGGGAATAGATACGCAGTATTTT
CASTQTGQGIDTQYF
>TRBD1|TRBV6-1|TRBJ2-1|-
TGTGCCAGCAGTGACAGTGGGGACAGGTTTTACAATGAGCAGTTCTTC
CASSDSGDRFYNEQFF
>-|TRBV29-1|TRBJ2-3|once
TGCAGCGTTGTTTGGGGGACTGACCGCACAGATACGCAGTATTTT
CSVVWGTDRTDTQYF
>-|TRBV5-4|TRBJ2-3|-
TGTGCCAGCAGCTTGGTCGGGCAGGGCAGAGATACGCAGTATTTT
CASSLVGQGRDTQYF
>-|TRBV5-1|TRBJ1-2|-
TGCGCCAGCAGCTGGGACACGGGGGTAGGTGGCTACACCTTC
CASSWDTGVGGYTF
>TRBD2|TRBV15|TRBJ2-3|-
TGTGCCACCGGGACTAGCGGCACAGATACGCAGTATTTT
CATGTSGTDTQYF
>TRBD2|TRBV6-5|TRBJ2-3|-
TGTGCCAGCAGTTACGCCCTAGCGGGAGGGACAGATACGCAGTATTTT
CASSYALAGGTDTQYF
>-|TRBV20-1|TRBJ1-1|-
TGCAGTGCTAGAGATCACACTGAAGCTTTCTTT
CSARDHTEAFF
>TRBD2|TRBV28|TRBJ2-7|-
TGTGCCAGCAGTCCACCCCCCCTACGGACTAGCGAAAAGCAGTACTTC
CASSPPPLRTSEKQYF
>-|TRBV18|TRBJ2-1|-
TGTGCCAGCTCACCACTGGTCTCCGTGGGAAATGAGCAGTTCTTC
CASSPLVSVGNEQFF
>TRBD1|TRBV5-1|TRBJ1-2|once
TGCGCCAGCAGCTTGTCGTCAGGGGGTCATGGCTACACCTTC
CASSLSSGGHGYTF
>TRBD2|TRBV20-1|TRBJ2-7|medium-sized
TGCAGTGCTAGTGAGCAGACTAGCGGGAGCTCCGAGCAGTACTTC
CSASEQTSGSSEQYF
>-|TRBV6-5|TRBJ1-1|-
TGTGCCAGCAGTTACTACACGGGGGCTCAGACTGAAGCTTTCTTT
CASSYYTGAQTEAFF
>-|TRBV12-5|TRBJ1-1|-
TGTGCTAGTGGTTTGTCTCAGGGCCTCACTGAAGCTTTCTTT
CASGLSQGLTEAFF
>TRBD1|TRBV4-1|TRBJ2-7|-
TGCGCCAGCAGCCAAGATGGGGGCAGGGGACAGTATCCCTACGAGCAGTACTTC
CASSQDGGRGQYPYEQYF
>-|TRBV2|TRBJ1-5|-
TGTGCCAGCAGTGAGTGGGGGAGCAATCAGCCCCAGCATTTT
CASSEWGSNQPQHF
>-|TRBV6-6|TRBJ2-7|once
TGTGCCAGCAACCAGGGCGGGTCATCCTACGAGCAGTACTTC
CASNQGGSSYEQYF
>-|TRBV28|TRBJ2-7|few
TGTGCCAGCAGTTTAAGTTTCTACGAGCAGTACTTC
CASSLSFYEQYF